This is a list of T cell receptor beta chains from one sample in a study of long-term antiretroviral therapy in people with HIV. TCRdb's copy holds only in-frame clones and misses some; the assay was immunoSEQ multiplex PCR. The table shows around 34,000 clones, with roughly 80% occurring only once. Specimen: unsorted PBMCs, collected 1.5 years after starting antiretroviral therapy. All receptors come from a man younger than 35 with HIV. CDR3s include the opening cysteine and the closing phenylalanine or tryptophan. The order of the fields is clone size, J gene, D gene, V gene, CDR3 DNA, CDR3 protein. D genes are given only for firm matches. Rows may omit the clone size; those that give it use once, few, many or a size class.

>-|TRBJ1-2|-|TRBV30
TGTGCCTGGAGCGTCGGACAGATAAGTAACTATGGCTACACCTTC
CAWSVGQISNYGYTF
>-|TRBJ2-7|-|TRBV6-1
TGTGCCACTACGGACATGGGGACCTACGAGCAGTACTTC
CATTDMGTYEQYF
>-|TRBJ2-4|-|TRBV5-4
TGTGCCAGCAGCTACGGACCAAAGGTAGAAAACATTCAGTACTTC
CASSYGPKVENIQYF
>-|TRBJ1-5|-|TRBV30
TGTGCCTGGAGTGTGGGGGGCGACCAGCCCCAGCATTTT
CAWSVGGDQPQHF
>-|TRBJ1-2|-|TRBV19
TGTGCCAGTGCTTCTGCGGGCTATGGCTACACCTTC
CASASAGYGYTF
>-|TRBJ2-2|TRBD1|TRBV28
TGTGCCAGCAGTTCACCCCAAGACAGGGGGTGGGCCGGGGAGCTGTTTTTT
CASSSPQDRGWAGELFF
>-|TRBJ1-1|TRBD1|TRBV18
TGTGCCAGCTCACCGGACAGGGGTGTAATGAACACTGAAGCTTTCTTT
CASSPDRGVMNTEAFF
>-|TRBJ2-2|TRBD2|TRBV2
TGTGCCAGCAGACTAGCGGGAGTCACCGGGGAGCTGTTTTTT
CASRLAGVTGELFF
>once|TRBJ2-5|TRBD1|TRBV5-1
TGCGCCAGCAGCTCTACAGGGGCGAAGGAAGAGACCCAGTACTTC
CASSSTGAKEETQYF
>-|TRBJ1-2|-|TRBV10-3
TGTGCCATCAGTGAGTCGAGTCAGACACCGTATGGCTACACCTTC
CAISESSQTPYGYTF
>few|TRBJ2-7|TRBD1|TRBV6-1
TGTGCCAGCAGCACAGGGGGCAAAGGGGAGCAGTACTTC
CASSTGGKGEQYF
>-|TRBJ1-2|-|TRBV7-2
TGTGCCAGCAGCTTAGGGACAAACTATGGCTACACCTTC
CASSLGTNYGYTF
>-|TRBJ2-7|TRBD2|TRBV14
TGTGCCAGCAGCCAAGAAGGATCGGGACTAGTTCCCGAGCAGTACTTC
CASSQEGSGLVPEQYF
>-|TRBJ2-7|-|TRBV7-2
TGTGCCAGCAGCTTAGTGGTGACGGAGCAGCAGTACTTC
CASSLVVTEQQYF
>-|TRBJ1-5|-|TRBV28
TGTGCCAGCAGTTCCTCTGGCAGGTACCTTGCCGGGCCCCAGCATTTT
CASSSSGRYLAGPQHF
>-|TRBJ2-6|-|TRBV19
TGTGCCAGTAGGTCCGATAAAACTGGGGCCAACGTCCTGACTTTC
CASRSDKTGANVLTF
>few|TRBJ1-3|-|TRBV6-1
TGTGCCAGCAGTGAAGGGATCACAGCCTCTGGAAACACCATATATTTT
CASSEGITASGNTIYF
>-|TRBJ2-7|-|TRBV27
TGTGCCAGCAGTTTACGCCCTTCGGTCGAGCAGTACTTC
CASSLRPSVEQYF
>-|TRBJ2-7|-|TRBV2
TGTGCCAGCAGTGTGTCCGGGGTAGACTACGAGCAGTACTTC
CASSVSGVDYEQYF
>-|TRBJ2-3|-|TRBV6-6
TGTGCCAGCAGTAGCGGCCAGACCCACACAGATACGCAGTATTTT
CASSSGQTHTDTQYF
>-|TRBJ2-1|TRBD2|TRBV15
TGTGCCACCAGCAGAGACCTCCCCGGACTAGCGGGAGGGGCTCTAGCGAGTGAGCAGTTCTTC
CATSRDLPGLAGGALASEQFF
>-|TRBJ2-1|TRBD2|TRBV4-2
TGTGCCAGCAGCCCCACCATCCGGGACTACACCTACAATGAGCAGTTCTTC
CASSPTIRDYTYNEQFF
>-|TRBJ2-2|TRBD1|TRBV25-1
TGTGCCAGCAGGGACAGGGGGACCGGGGAGCTGTTTTTT
CASRDRGTGELFF
>-|TRBJ2-7|TRBD1|TRBV29-1
TGCAGCGTTGAAGATAGGACCGGACAGGGCCTTTCCTACGAGCAGTACTTC
CSVEDRTGQGLSYEQYF
>-|TRBJ2-1|TRBD2|TRBV5-1
TGCGCCAGCAGGGATACTAGCGGGGGATACAATGAGCAGTTCTTC
CASRDTSGGYNEQFF
>-|TRBJ2-3|-|TRBV9
TGTGCCAGCAGCAAAGGGACAGATACGCAGTATTTT
CASSKGTDTQYF